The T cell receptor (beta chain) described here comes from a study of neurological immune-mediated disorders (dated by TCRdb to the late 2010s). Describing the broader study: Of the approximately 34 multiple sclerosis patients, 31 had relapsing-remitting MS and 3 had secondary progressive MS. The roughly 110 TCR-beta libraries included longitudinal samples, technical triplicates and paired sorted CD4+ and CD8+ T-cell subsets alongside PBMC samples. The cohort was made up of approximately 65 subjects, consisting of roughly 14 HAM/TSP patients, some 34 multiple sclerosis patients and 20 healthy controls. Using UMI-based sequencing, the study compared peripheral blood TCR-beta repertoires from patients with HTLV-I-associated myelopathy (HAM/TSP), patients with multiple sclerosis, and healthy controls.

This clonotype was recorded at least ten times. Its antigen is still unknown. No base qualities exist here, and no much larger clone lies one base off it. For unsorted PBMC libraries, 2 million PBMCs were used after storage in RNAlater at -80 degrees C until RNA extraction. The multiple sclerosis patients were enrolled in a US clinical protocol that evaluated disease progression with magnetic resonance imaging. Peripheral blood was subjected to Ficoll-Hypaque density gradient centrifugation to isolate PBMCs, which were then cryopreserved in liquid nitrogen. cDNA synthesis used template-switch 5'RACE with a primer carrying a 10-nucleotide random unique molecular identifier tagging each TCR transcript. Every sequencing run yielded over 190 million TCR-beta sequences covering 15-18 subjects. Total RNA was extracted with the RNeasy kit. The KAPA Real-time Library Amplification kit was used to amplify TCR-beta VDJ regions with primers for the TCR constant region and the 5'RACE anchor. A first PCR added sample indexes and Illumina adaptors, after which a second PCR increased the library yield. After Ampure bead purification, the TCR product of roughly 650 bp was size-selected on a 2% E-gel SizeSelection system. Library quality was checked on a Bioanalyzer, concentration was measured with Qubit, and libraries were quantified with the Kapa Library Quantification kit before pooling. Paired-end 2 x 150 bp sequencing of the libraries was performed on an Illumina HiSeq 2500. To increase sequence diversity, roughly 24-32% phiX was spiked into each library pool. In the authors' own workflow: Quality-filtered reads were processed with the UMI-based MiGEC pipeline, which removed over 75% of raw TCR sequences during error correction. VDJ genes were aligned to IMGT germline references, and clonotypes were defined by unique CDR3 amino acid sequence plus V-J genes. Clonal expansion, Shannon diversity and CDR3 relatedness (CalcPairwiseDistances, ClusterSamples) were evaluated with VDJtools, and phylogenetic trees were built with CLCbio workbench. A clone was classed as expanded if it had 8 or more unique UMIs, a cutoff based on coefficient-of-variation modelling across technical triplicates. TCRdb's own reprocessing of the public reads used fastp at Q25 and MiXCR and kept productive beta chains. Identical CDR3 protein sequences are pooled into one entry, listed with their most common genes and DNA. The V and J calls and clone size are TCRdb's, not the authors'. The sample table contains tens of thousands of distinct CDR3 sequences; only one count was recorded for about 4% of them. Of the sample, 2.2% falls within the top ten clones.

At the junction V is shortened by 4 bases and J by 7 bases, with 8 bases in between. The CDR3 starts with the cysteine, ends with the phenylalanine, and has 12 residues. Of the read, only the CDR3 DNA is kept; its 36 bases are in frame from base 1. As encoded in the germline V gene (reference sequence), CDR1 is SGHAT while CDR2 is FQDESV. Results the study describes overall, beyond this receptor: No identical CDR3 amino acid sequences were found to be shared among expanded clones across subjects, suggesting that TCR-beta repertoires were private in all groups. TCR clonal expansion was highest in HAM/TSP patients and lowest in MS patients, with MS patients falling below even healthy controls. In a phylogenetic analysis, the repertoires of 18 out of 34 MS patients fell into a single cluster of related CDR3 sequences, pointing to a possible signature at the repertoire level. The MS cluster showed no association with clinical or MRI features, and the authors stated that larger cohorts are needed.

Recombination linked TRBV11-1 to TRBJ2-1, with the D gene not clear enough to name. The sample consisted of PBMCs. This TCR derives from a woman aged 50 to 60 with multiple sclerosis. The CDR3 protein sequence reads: CASSSFGNEQFF. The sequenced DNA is TGTGCCAGCAGCTCCTTTGGGAATGAGCAGTTCTTC.